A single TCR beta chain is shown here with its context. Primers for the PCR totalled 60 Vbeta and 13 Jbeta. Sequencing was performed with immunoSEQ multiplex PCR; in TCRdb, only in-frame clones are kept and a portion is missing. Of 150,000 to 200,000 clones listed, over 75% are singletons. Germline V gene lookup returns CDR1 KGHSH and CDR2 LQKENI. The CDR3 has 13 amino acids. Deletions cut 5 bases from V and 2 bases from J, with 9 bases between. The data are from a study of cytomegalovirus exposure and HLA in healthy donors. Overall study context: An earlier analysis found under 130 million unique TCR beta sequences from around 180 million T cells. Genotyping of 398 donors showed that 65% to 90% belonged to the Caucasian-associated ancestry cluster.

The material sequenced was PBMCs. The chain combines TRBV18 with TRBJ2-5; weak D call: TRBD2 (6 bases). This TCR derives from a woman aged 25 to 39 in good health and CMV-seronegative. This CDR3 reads CASSRDLQETQYF. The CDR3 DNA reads TGTGCCAGCTCAAGGGACTTACAAGAGACCCAGTACTTC. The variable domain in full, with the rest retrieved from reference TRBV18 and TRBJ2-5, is NAGVMQNPRHLVRRRGQEARLRCSPMKGHSHVYWYRQLPEEGLKFMVYLQKENIIDESGMPKERFSAEFPKEGPSILRIQQVVRGDSAAYFCASSRDLQETQYFGPGTRLLVL.